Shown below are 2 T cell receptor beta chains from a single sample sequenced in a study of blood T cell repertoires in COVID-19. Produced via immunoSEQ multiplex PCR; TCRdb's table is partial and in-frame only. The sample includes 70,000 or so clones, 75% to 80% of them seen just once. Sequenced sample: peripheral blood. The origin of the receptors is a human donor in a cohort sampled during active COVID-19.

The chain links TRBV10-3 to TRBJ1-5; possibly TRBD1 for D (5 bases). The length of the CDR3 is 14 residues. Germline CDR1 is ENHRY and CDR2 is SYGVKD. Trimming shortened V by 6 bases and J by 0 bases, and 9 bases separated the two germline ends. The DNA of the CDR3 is TGTGCCATCAGCAGGGATTCTAGCAATCAGCCCCAGCATTTT. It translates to CAISRDSSNQPQHF.

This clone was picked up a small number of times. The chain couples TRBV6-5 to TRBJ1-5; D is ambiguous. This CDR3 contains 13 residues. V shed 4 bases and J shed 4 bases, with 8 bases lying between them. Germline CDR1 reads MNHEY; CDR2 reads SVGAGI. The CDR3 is CASSSWRNQPQHF. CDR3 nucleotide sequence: TGTGCCAGCAGTTCTTGGAGAAATCAGCCCCAGCATTTT.